The TCR beta chain described here comes from a study of T cell repertoires in cytomegalovirus infection. Across the study: Public TCR beta signatures provided an indication of both CMV infection and a matching HLA type.

This CDR3 region has 11 residues. Looked up from germline, CDR1 is SGHTA and CDR2 is FQGNSA. The germline V and J ends were trimmed by 4 bases and 4 bases, with 4 bases remaining between them. Using its own MiXCR run on the reads, TCRdb lists one record per CDR3 protein. The data show under 350,000 distinct CDR3 sequences, over 7.5% seen once. General study results and limits: The ex vivo response showed dominance by HLA-C-restricted CMV-specific TCR beta clonotypes.

As to this clonotype: No antigen is known for it. This CDR3 is missing its conserved last phenylalanine or tryptophan, likely due to a read error.

The genes are TRBV7-2 and TRBJ2-5; unclear D gene. The clonotype originates from a human donor in good health (CMV status not recorded). Some clones in this sample may be carry-over from other donors' samples. Sequencing used PBMCs. The CDR3: CASSSLETQYL. Here the CDR3 DNA reads TGTGCCAGCAGCTCGTTAGAGACCCAGTACTTA.